Below are 31 T cell receptor beta chains sequenced from a single sample in a study of shared clonotypes between healthy human individuals. Clones were read by immunoSEQ multiplex PCR, and TCRdb kept only the in-frame ones, dropping some. The table records approximately 2,000,000 clones, 85% to 95% of them present only once. Sequences were obtained from naive CD4+ T cells from PBMCs. Subset defined: CD45RA+ positively selected. Source of these receptors: a man younger than 35 in good health. Some clones in this sample may be carry-over from other donors' samples.

The chain joins TRBV28 to TRBJ1-1, with a tentative D call TRBD1 (5 bases). This CDR3 has 15 amino acids. Germline values: CDR1 MDHEN, CDR2 SYDVKM. Trimming cost V 5 bases and J 1 base, with 14 bases left between them. CDR3 DNA sequence: TGTGCCAGCAGTCCCCGGGCGGGGCCGAACACTGAAGCTTTCTTT. It specifies CASSPRAGPNTEAFF.

The chain employs TRBV28 and TRBJ2-7; D call uncertain. The CDR3 contains 14 residues. Germline CDR1 MDHEN, CDR2 SYDVKM. V was shortened by 6 bases and J by 3 bases, with 15 bases between the two germline ends. Written as DNA, the CDR3 is TGTGCCAGCAGCTTGCAAGTCGCCGGCTACGAGCAGTACTTC. Protein: CASSLQVAGYEQYF. Drawing the rest from reference TRBV28 and TRBJ2-7, the complete variable domain is DVKVTQSSRYLVKRTGEKVFLECVQDMDHENMFWYRQDPGLGLRLIYFSYDVKMKEKGDIPEGYSVSREKKERFSLILESASTNQTSMYLCASSLQVAGYEQYFGPGTRLTVT.

Of note for this clone: Other DNA variants within this sample encode the same CDR3. This chain connects TRBV7-9 to TRBJ1-1; 7 bases align to TRBD1. CDR1 is SEHNR, CDR2 FQNEAQ, per germline (reference sequence). Unmatched junction bases numbered 5, after V lost 3 bases and J lost 4 bases. This CDR3 contains 14 residues. CDR3 amino acids: CASSFSGGSTEAFF. The CDR3 nucleotides read TGTGCCAGCAGCTTCTCAGGGGGATCCACTGAAGCTTTCTTT.

The chain couples TRBV5-4 to TRBJ1-5, with 7 bases that match TRBD1. Trimming at V came to 0 bases and at J to 5 bases, leaving 8 bases not matched to a gene. Germline CDR1 is SGHNT and CDR2 is YYREEE (reference sequence). The CDR3 length is 16 residues. The CDR3 DNA is TGTGCCAGCAGCTTGGGAGGGGGCGTCAGGGATCAGCCCCAGCATTTT. It codes for CASSLGGGVRDQPQHF.

This clone occurred a few times. The J gene is TRBJ2-2, the V gene TRBV2; 9 bases align to TRBD2. In germline, CDR1 is SNHLY, CDR2 FYNNEI. The CDR3 is 14 residues long. The ends lost 8 bases at V and 1 base at J; junction bases unmatched: 2. The CDR3 reads CASGLALNTGELFF. DNA for the CDR3: TGTGCCAGCGGACTAGCGCTGAACACCGGGGAGCTGTTTTTT.

Concerning this clone itself: Distinct nucleotide sequences in the sample also encode this CDR3. The chain links TRBV2 to TRBJ1-2, with 10 nucleotides matching TRBD1. CDR1 SNHLY and CDR2 FYNNEI come from the germline V gene. V gave up 5 bases and J gave up 3 bases; unmatched junction bases: 3. The CDR3 contains 14 residues. The CDR3 region has the DNA TGTGCCAGCAGTCGACAGGGGGCCGACTATGGCTACACCTTC. It is translated as CASSRQGADYGYTF.

The chain recombines TRBV5-1 with TRBJ2-5; 14 positions agree with TRBD2. Germline values: CDR1 SGHRS, CDR2 YFSETQ. V shed 4 bases and J 2 bases; nucleotides not matched to a gene: 4. This CDR3 spans 16 amino acids. As DNA, the CDR3 is TGCGCCAGCAGCGCCGGACTAGCGGGAGGTCAAGAGACCCAGTACTTC. It specifies CASSAGLAGGQETQYF.

J is TRBJ2-2 and V is TRBV10-2; D call uncertain. The CDR3 contains 13 residues. Germline V gives CDR1 WSHSY, CDR2 SAAADI. Trimming pared 5 bases from V and 5 bases from J, leaving 9 bases between. The DNA of the CDR3 is TGCGCCAGCAGTCCAGTCCAAACCGGGGAGCTGTTTTTT. Encoded protein: CASSPVQTGELFF.

This clone was found a few times. The J gene is TRBJ1-2, the V gene TRBV7-9; TRBD1 might be the D (5 bases). The length of the CDR3 is 15 residues. Germline V gene data show CDR1 as SEHNR and CDR2 as FQNEAQ (reference sequence). V was cut by 5 bases and J by 4 bases, with 17 bases left in between. The CDR3 reads CASSPEGPGGYGYTF. For the CDR3, the DNA is TGTGCCAGCAGCCCAGAGGGTCCCGGGGGCTATGGCTACACCTTC.

The CDR3 nucleotides are TGTGCCAGCAGCTTAGTTGAGAACGGAGAGCAGTTCTTC. Translating it yields CASSLVENGEQFF. The V and J genes are TRBV7-9 and TRBJ2-1; D not resolved. CDR3 length: 13 amino acids. Germline V gene sequence: CDR1 SEHNR, CDR2 FQNEAQ (reference sequence). V lost 1 base and J 10 bases, leaving 11 bases between the germline ends.

The J gene is TRBJ2-3, the V gene TRBV9, with TRBD2 matching over 8 bases. The CDR3 is made up of 18 amino acids. CDR1 is SGDLS and CDR2 is YYNGEE in the germline V gene. The trim removed 2 bases at V and 0 bases at J, leaving 11 bases unmatched. In nucleotides, the CDR3 is TGTGCCAGCAGCGTGGCCACACTAGCGGCTACTAGCACAGATACGCAGTATTTT. Its translation is CASSVATLAATSTDTQYF. Full variable domain (remainder filled in from reference TRBV9 and TRBJ2-3): DSGVTQTPKHLITATGQRVTLRCSPRSGDLSVYWYQQSLDQGLQFLIQYYNGEERAKGNILERFSAQQFPDLHSELNLSSLELGDSALYFCASSVATLAATSTDTQYFGPGTRLTVL.

The chain is built from TRBV28 and TRBJ1-5; 8 bases align to TRBD1. In germline, CDR1 is MDHEN, CDR2 SYDVKM. This CDR3 contains 18 residues. Trimming cost V 3 bases and J 5 bases; bases outside gene matches: 15. The chain's CDR3 is CASSFNPPRQGTYQPQHF. For the CDR3, the DNA is TGTGCCAGCAGTTTCAACCCCCCTAGACAGGGGACTTATCAGCCCCAGCATTTT.

This rearrangement joins TRBV4-2 to TRBJ2-3; unclear D gene. The CDR3 covers 14 residues. Deletions cut 4 bases from V and 1 base from J, with 9 bases between. In germline, CDR1 is LGHNA, CDR2 YNFKEQ. The CDR3 protein is CASSPIRGTDTQYF. CDR3 nucleotides: TGTGCCAGCAGCCCTATAAGGGGCACAGATACGCAGTATTTT.

The CDR3 bases are TGTGCCATCAGTGCCCGACTAGCGGTTTACAATGAGCAGTTCTTC. Translated: CAISARLAVYNEQFF. V and J are TRBV10-3 and TRBJ2-1; 9 nucleotides align to TRBD2. The CDR3 spans 15 residues. J gave up 4 bases and V 4 bases, and 5 bases lay outside the gene matches. Germline CDR1 reads ENHRY; CDR2 reads SYGVKD.

This clone was observed a few times. Other DNA sequences from this sample encode an identical CDR3 as well. V and J are TRBV19 and TRBJ2-7, with D possibly being TRBD1 (6 bases). The CDR3 is made up of 11 amino acids. The germline V gene has CDR1 LNHDA and CDR2 SQIVND (reference sequence). The V end lost 4 bases, the J end lost 7 bases, and 8 bases lay between the germline ends. CDR3: CASSTRGEQYF. In DNA form, the CDR3 reads TGTGCCAGTAGTACTAGGGGGGAGCAGTACTTC.

CDR3 amino acids: CASAGQLNTEAFF. DNA for the CDR3: TGTGCCAGCGCGGGGCAGCTGAACACTGAAGCTTTCTTT. This chain connects TRBV18 to TRBJ1-1; tentative D call: TRBD1 (5 bases). V was pared by 8 bases and J by 0 bases, with 10 bases between. The germline gives CDR1 KGHSH, CDR2 LQKENI. The CDR3 totals 13 residues.

The chain has TRBV6-1 and TRBJ2-5; D may be TRBD1 (6 bases). Germline lookup yields CDR1 MNHNS and CDR2 SASEGT. The CDR3 extends over 15 amino acids. Trimming shortened V by 1 base and J by 4 bases, and 13 bases separated the two germline ends. Here the CDR3 DNA reads TGTGCCAGCAGTGAAGGCCTGGGGGCCCCAGAGACCCAGTACTTC. Its protein product is CASSEGLGAPETQYF.

The V call is TRBV4-1, the J call TRBJ1-4; D is undetermined. The CDR3 is 15 amino acids. The germline CDR1 and CDR2 sequences are MGHRA and YSYEKL. Trimming pared 2 bases from V and 3 bases from J, leaving 10 bases between. CDR3 nucleotide sequence: TGCGCCAGCAGCCAACTCGTGGGGTCTAATGAAAAACTGTTTTTT. Protein: CASSQLVGSNEKLFF.

This chain joins TRBV7-2 and TRBJ1-5, with D possibly matching TRBD1 (5 bases). V shed 3 bases and J shed 6 bases, with 9 bases lying between them. Germline lookup yields CDR1 SGHTA and CDR2 FQGNSA. The CDR3 is made up of 13 amino acids. The CDR3 bases are TGTGCCAGCAGCTTGGGCAGGGTTCAGCCCCAGCATTTT. Translation gives CASSLGRVQPQHF.

The chain couples TRBV6-5 to TRBJ1-4, with D tentatively TRBD1 (6 bases). This CDR3 is built from 15 residues. From germline, CDR1 is MNHEY and CDR2 SVGAGI. Trimming took 8 bases from V and 7 from J, leaving 20 bases between them. CDR3 amino acids: CASANRWGASEKLFF. The CDR3 DNA reads as TGTGCCAGCGCTAATAGGTGGGGGGCCAGTGAAAAACTGTTTTTT.

The CDR3 spells CASSLGQGLDTQYF. For the CDR3, the DNA is TGTGCCAGCAGCCTCGGACAGGGGTTGGATACGCAGTATTTT. The chain is built from TRBV5-8 and TRBJ2-3; 9 positions agree with TRBD1. This CDR3 spans 14 amino acids. CDR1 SGHTS and CDR2 YDEGEE come from the germline V gene. J was trimmed by 6 bases and V by 4 bases; bases with no gene match: 6.

The gene calls are TRBV7-3 and TRBJ2-7; TRBD1 matches at 8 bases. Germline V gives CDR1 SGHTA, CDR2 FQGTGA. Trimming took 5 bases from V and 2 from J; bases not matched to a gene: 8. The CDR3 contains 15 residues. The CDR3 loop is CASSQAGTGAYEQYF. DNA of the CDR3: TGTGCCAGCAGCCAAGCCGGGACAGGAGCCTACGAGCAGTACTTC.

V usage is TRBV23-1 and J usage is TRBJ2-1, with TRBD1 identical over 9 bases. TRBV23-1 is labeled an ORF, and its function is uncertain. The CDR3 contains 15 residues. Trimming cost V 3 bases and J 7 bases; bases outside gene matches: 7. The CDR3 DNA follows: TGCGCCAGCAGTCAGTCGGGACAGGGAGCGAATGAGCAGTTCTTC. It encodes CASSQSGQGANEQFF.

A single count supports this clone. V and J are TRBV11-2 and TRBJ2-7; no clear D gene. Germline V gene data show CDR1 as SGHAT and CDR2 as FQNNGV. Trimming removed 5 bases from V and 2 bases from J, with 19 bases in between. The CDR3 length is 16 residues. CDR3: CASSPPSPSRPYEQYF. The CDR3, as DNA: TGTGCCAGCAGCCCACCGAGCCCAAGCCGCCCCTACGAGCAGTACTTC.

The J gene is TRBJ1-5, the V gene TRBV28; no clear D gene. Looked up from germline, CDR1 is MDHEN and CDR2 is SYDVKM. The CDR3 contains 14 residues. V lost 7 bases to trimming and J lost 3 bases, with 13 bases between them. The CDR3 bases are TGTGCCAGCAAAAGGGCCGCGCACAATCAGCCCCAGCATTTT. Translated: CASKRAAHNQPQHF.

V usage is TRBV2 and J usage is TRBJ1-1; D is unclear. V lost 2 bases and J lost 0, with 7 bases in between. The CDR3 length is 14 residues. Looked up from germline, CDR1 is SNHLY and CDR2 is FYNNEI. As DNA, the CDR3 is TGTGCCAGCAGTGAACAGTGGATGAACACTGAAGCTTTCTTT. This sequence encodes CASSEQWMNTEAFF. Full variable domain (missing parts from reference TRBV2 and TRBJ1-1): EPEVTQTPSHQVTQMGQEVILRCVPISNHLYFYWYRQILGQKVEFLVSFYNNEISEKSEIFDDQFSVERPDGSNFTLKIRSTKLEDSAMYFCASSEQWMNTEAFFGQGTRLTVV.

The chain couples TRBV6-5 to TRBJ2-7, with 14 positions matching TRBD2. Germline V gene data show CDR1 as MNHEY and CDR2 as SVGAGI. The CDR3 covers 14 residues. V lost 7 bases to trimming and J lost 5 bases; unmatched junction nucleotides: 4. The CDR3 DNA reads as TGTGCCAGCAAGTTGGGACTAGCGGGAGACGAGCAGTACTTC. This codes for CASKLGLAGDEQYF.

This clone is a singleton in its sample. The chain has TRBV7-8 and TRBJ1-2, with 7 bases matching TRBD1. The CDR3 length is 14 residues. Unmatched junction bases numbered 4, after V lost 5 bases and J lost 1 base. Per the germline V gene, CDR1 is SGHVS and CDR2 is FQNEAQ. CDR3 in DNA: TGTGCCAGCAGCCCCGGACAGGTTAACTATGGCTACACCTTC. It translates to CASSPGQVNYGYTF.

The genes are TRBV2 and TRBJ2-7, with D perhaps assigned TRBD1 or TRBD2 (5 bases each). The V end was cut by 3 bases, the J end by 3 bases, with 12 bases between. This CDR3 region has 14 residues. Germline V gene sequence: CDR1 SNHLY, CDR2 FYNNEI. CDR3 coding DNA: TGTGCCAGCAGTGACCAGGGAGTGAACTACGAGCAGTACTTC. It codes for CASSDQGVNYEQYF.

The V and J genes are TRBV5-1 and TRBJ1-1; TRBD1 might be the D (6 bases). V dropped 2 bases and J dropped 1 base, with 12 bases sitting between them. This CDR3 has 15 amino acids. The V gene's germline CDR1 is SGHRS and CDR2 YFSETQ. This CDR3 is CASSLTTGKNTEAFF. CDR3 coding DNA: TGCGCCAGCAGCTTAACAACAGGGAAGAACACTGAAGCTTTCTTT.

The chain employs TRBV27 and TRBJ2-7; TRBD2 is a possible D gene (6 bases). V lost 6 bases to trimming and J lost 7 bases, with 13 bases between them. Germline assignment: CDR1 MNHEY and CDR2 SMNVEV (reference sequence). The CDR3 totals 12 residues. CDR3: CASRATSYEQYF. The CDR3 nucleotides read TGTGCCAGCAGGGCCACTAGCTATGAGCAGTACTTC.